A single TCR beta chain is shown here with its context. The antigen remains unidentified. The trim removed 0 bases at V and 1 base at J, leaving 3 bases unmatched. CDR1 SGHRS and CDR2 YFSETQ come from the germline V gene. The CDR3 runs 15 residues. The data derive from a study of cytomegalovirus exposure and HLA in healthy donors. Overall study findings and caveats: In a later analysis, TCR beta V- and J-gene trimming was associated with a missense DCLRE1C variant.

The PCR used 60 Vbeta and 13 Jbeta primers. Generated by immunoSEQ multiplex PCR, the TCRdb table keeps only in-frame clones and is missing some. The table has over 150,000 clones, around 80% seen once; the top ten hold 8.5%. The source of this sequence is a male donor in good health and CMV-seropositive. Sequencing used PBMCs. V gene TRBV5-1 combines with J gene TRBJ2-7; 8 nucleotides line up with TRBD2. CDR3 region: CASSLVAGQSYEQYF. CDR3 bases: TGCGCCAGCAGCTTGGTAGCGGGGCAATCCTACGAGCAGTACTTC. Using reference TRBV5-1 and TRBJ2-7 for the parts outside the CDR3, the full variable domain is KAGVTQTPRYLIKTRGQQVTLSCSPISGHRSVSWYQQTPGQGLQFLFEYFSETQRNKGNFPGRFSGRQFSNSRSEMNVSTLELGDSALYLCASSLVAGQSYEQYFGPGTRLTVT.